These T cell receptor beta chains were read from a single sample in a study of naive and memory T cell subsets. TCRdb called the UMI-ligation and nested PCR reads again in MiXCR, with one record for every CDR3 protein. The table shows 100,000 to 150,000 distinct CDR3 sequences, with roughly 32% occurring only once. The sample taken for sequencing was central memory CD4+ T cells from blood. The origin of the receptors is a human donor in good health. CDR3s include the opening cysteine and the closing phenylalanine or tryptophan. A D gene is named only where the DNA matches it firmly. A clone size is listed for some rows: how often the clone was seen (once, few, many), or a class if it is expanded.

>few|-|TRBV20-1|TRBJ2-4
TGCAGTGCCCAGGGGTCAGGGCTAGCCAAAAACATTCAGTACTTC
CSAQGSGLAKNIQYF
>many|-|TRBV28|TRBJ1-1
TGTGCCAGCAGTGCCGTGGGGCGGCCTGAAGCTTTCTTT
CASSAVGRPEAFF
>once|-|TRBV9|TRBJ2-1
TGTGCCAGCAGCGTTCAACCCAGCTCCTACAATGAGCAGTTCTTC
CASSVQPSSYNEQFF
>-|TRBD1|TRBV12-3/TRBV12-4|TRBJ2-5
TGTGCCAGCAGACTAGGGACAGGGCGAGAGACCCAGTACTTC
CASRLGTGRETQYF
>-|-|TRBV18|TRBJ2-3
TGTGCCAGCTCATCCAGGGGGACTTCCTCCGATACGCAGTATTTT
CASSSRGTSSDTQYF
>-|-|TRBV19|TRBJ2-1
TGTGCCAGTAGTCAGGGGTCGAACAATGAGCAGTTCTTC
CASSQGSNNEQFF
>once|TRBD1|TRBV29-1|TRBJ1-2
TGCAGCGTAGAACCGGGACAGCAAAATGGCTACACCTTC
CSVEPGQQNGYTF
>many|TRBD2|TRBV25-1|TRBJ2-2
TGTGCCAGCAGTGCTCGGACTAGCGGGAACGGGGAGCTGTTTTTT
CASSARTSGNGELFF
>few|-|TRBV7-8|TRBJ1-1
TGTGCCAGCAGGGAGGACCTGACGACATCGAACACTGAAGCTTTCTTT
CASREDLTTSNTEAFF
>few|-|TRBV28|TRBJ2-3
TGTGCCAGCAGTAATTTTAGGCCCCCCTCAGGCACAGATACGCAGTATTTT
CASSNFRPPSGTDTQYF
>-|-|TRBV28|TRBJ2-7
TGTGCCAGCAGTCCCTACCTGCGGGTCGCAGGGATCTCCTACGAGCAGTACTTC
CASSPYLRVAGISYEQYF
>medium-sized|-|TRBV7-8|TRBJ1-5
TGTGCCAGCAGCTTTAAGGGGGACTTCGAACAGCCCCAGCATTTT
CASSFKGDFEQPQHF
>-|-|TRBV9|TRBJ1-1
TGTGCCAGCAGCGTAGATGTGAACACTGAAGCTTTCTTT
CASSVDVNTEAFF
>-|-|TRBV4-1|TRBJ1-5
TGCGCCAGCAGCCAAGAAGGGGGTAGCAATCAGCCCCAGCATTTT
CASSQEGGSNQPQHF
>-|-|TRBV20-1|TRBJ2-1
TGCAGTGCCGACAGAGGCACTAACTACAATGAGCAGTTCTTC
CSADRGTNYNEQFF
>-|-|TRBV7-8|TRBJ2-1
TGTGCCAGCAGCTCAGCGGAGGTCGACAATGAGCAGTTCTTC
CASSSAEVDNEQFF
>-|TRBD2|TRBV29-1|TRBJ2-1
TGCAGCGCTCGACTAGCGGGAGGCCTAAAGAATGAGCAGTTCTTC
CSARLAGGLKNEQFF
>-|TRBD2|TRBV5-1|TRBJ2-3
TGCGCCAGCAGCTCCCCCTCCGGGACTAGCGGGGGCAGGGAGGATACGCAGTATTTT
CASSSPSGTSGGREDTQYF
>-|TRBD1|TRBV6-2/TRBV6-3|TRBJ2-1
TGTGCCAGCAGGGACAGACAGGGCCCCGGCAATGAGCAGTTCTTC
CASRDRQGPGNEQFF
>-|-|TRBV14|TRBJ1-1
TGTGCCAGCAGCCTCGTACGGACAGCTGAAGCTTTCTTT
CASSLVRTAEAFF
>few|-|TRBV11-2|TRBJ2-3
TGTGCCAGCAGCTTAGGTGGCCAGACCCTATCCACAGATACGCAGTATTTT
CASSLGGQTLSTDTQYF
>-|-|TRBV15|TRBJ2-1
TGTGCCACCAGCAATGAGCGGCCTGCCAATGAGCAGTTCTTC
CATSNERPANEQFF
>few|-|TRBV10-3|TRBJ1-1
TGTGCCATCAGTAAATTGAACACTGAAGCTTTCTTT
CAISKLNTEAFF
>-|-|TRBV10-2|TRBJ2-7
TGCGCCACCCAGGACCTCCTTAGACAGTACTTC
CATQDLLRQYF
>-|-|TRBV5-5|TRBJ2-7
TGTGCCAGCAGCTCGACTGCAGGAGTATACGAGCAGTACTTC
CASSSTAGVYEQYF
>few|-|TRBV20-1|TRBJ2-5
TGCAGTGCTAGAGAGACTCGCCTAAGCGAGTACTTC
CSARETRLSEYF
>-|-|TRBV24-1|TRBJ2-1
TGTGCCACCAGTAGGGGCGCGGCCTTAGACAATGAGCAGTTCTTC
CATSRGAALDNEQFF
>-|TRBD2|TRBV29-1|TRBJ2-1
TGCAGCGTTGTGGCTAGCGGCAATGAGCAGTTCTTC
CSVVASGNEQFF
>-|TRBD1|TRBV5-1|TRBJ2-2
TGCGCCAGCAGACAGGGGGGGGAGCTGTTTTTT
CASRQGGELFF
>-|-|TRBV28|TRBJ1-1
TGTGCCAGCAGTTTACCCCCCACCCAGGGGGAAGCTTTCTTT
CASSLPPTQGEAFF
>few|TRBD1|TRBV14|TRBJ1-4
TGTGCCAGCAGCCCCGGGACAGAGAATGAAAAACTGTTTTTT
CASSPGTENEKLFF